What follows are 14 T cell receptor beta chains derived from one specimen sequenced in a study of identical twins. Using its own MiXCR run on the 5' RACE reads, TCRdb lists one record per CDR3 protein. The sample contains 400,000 to 600,000 distinct CDR3 sequences, about a fifth of which appear only once. This same sample was also part of a study on yellow fever vaccine responses in identical twins.

Source material: CD4+ T cells sorted from blood. Receptor source: a woman younger than 35 in good health.

The V call is TRBV3-1, the J call TRBJ1-2; perhaps TRBD1 as D (5 bases). CDR1 LGHDT and CDR2 YNNKEL come from the germline V gene (reference sequence). Trimming cost V 1 base and J 4 bases, with 13 bases left between them. The CDR3 totals 15 residues. The CDR3 DNA is TGTGCCAGCAGCCAAGGGGGAGGGGCCGGCTATGGCTACACCTTC. This translates into CASSQGGGAGYGYTF.

V usage is TRBV28 and J usage is TRBJ2-1; 10 bases line up with TRBD2. V shed 8 bases and J 3 bases; nucleotides not matched to a gene: 1. This CDR3 is 13 amino acids long. CDR1 is MDHEN, CDR2 SYDVKM, per germline. The CDR3 is CASWTSGYNEQFF. DNA of the CDR3: TGTGCCAGCTGGACTAGCGGCTACAATGAGCAGTTCTTC.

The CDR3 region has the DNA TGTGCCAGCAGCCAAGATGCCAGCGGGAGGCAAGAGACCCAGTACTTC. Its protein product is CASSQDASGRQETQYF. The gene calls are TRBV3-1 and TRBJ2-5, with 9 nucleotides matching TRBD2. J lost 2 bases, V lost 0 bases, and 4 bases had no gene match. This CDR3 spans 16 amino acids. Germline V gene sequence: CDR1 LGHDT, CDR2 YNNKEL (reference sequence).

This clonotype was seen more than once but under ten times. The V gene is TRBV12-3 or TRBV12-4, the J gene TRBJ2-1; TRBD1 might be the D (6 bases). V was shortened by 6 bases and J by 3 bases, with 21 bases between the two germline ends. The CDR3 length is 17 residues. The CDR3 DNA reads as TGTGCCAGCAGACCTAAGGGGAGCCGGACAGACTACAATGAGCAGTTCTTC. Protein: CASRPKGSRTDYNEQFF.

The chain is built from TRBV9 and TRBJ2-1, with 9 bases fitting TRBD2. CDR1 and CDR2 from the germline V gene are SGDLS and YYNGEE. Trimming removed 0 bases from V and 3 bases from J; junction bases left unmatched: 7. The CDR3 spans 17 residues. CDR3 residues: CASSVAVWTSDYNEQFF. Here the CDR3 DNA reads TGTGCCAGCAGCGTAGCCGTCTGGACTAGCGACTACAATGAGCAGTTCTTC.

There are a few counts of this clonotype. The genes are TRBV14 and TRBJ2-7; TRBD1 matches at 7 bases. V shed 2 bases, J shed 3 bases, and the junction held 7 bases outside the gene matches. CDR3 size: 15 residues. The germline V gene encodes CDR1 SGHDN and CDR2 FVKESK. The CDR3 coding sequence is TGTGCCAGCAGCCAACGGACAGGAACATTCTACGAGCAGTACTTC. It codes for CASSQRTGTFYEQYF.

This clonotype was detected a few times. The V call is TRBV20-1, the J call TRBJ2-1; no firm D call. V was shortened by 1 base and J by 8 bases, with 3 bases between the two germline ends. This CDR3 is built from 10 residues. CDR1 and CDR2 from the germline V gene are DFQATT and SNEGSKA (reference sequence). This CDR3 is CSARADEQFF. The DNA for the CDR3 is TGCAGTGCTAGAGCTGATGAGCAGTTCTTC.

The chain links TRBV12-3 or TRBV12-4 to TRBJ1-6; 7 bases line up with TRBD1. This CDR3 is built from 14 residues. With 5 bases clipped from V and 13 bases from J, the junction kept 11 bases outside the gene matches. The CDR3 loop reads CASSLYNRGLPLHF. CDR3 DNA sequence: TGTGCCAGCAGTCTTTACAACAGGGGTTTGCCCCTCCACTTT.

The chain recombines TRBV7-9 with TRBJ2-7, with D possibly being TRBD1 or TRBD2 (6 bases each). Trimming stripped 2 bases from V and 7 bases from J, with 12 bases between. The CDR3 contains 13 residues. The germline V gene has CDR1 SEHNR and CDR2 FQNEAQ (reference sequence). The CDR3 sequence is CASSLPGAGEQYF. DNA for the CDR3: TGTGCCAGCAGCTTACCGGGGGCGGGGGAGCAGTACTTC.

The sample holds a few counts of this clonotype. The chain links TRBV14 to TRBJ2-2; 7 bases match TRBD1. CDR3 size: 17 residues. Germline V gene sequence: CDR1 SGHDN, CDR2 FVKESK. V lost 2 bases and J lost 4; bases outside the gene matches: 10. This CDR3 is CASSQLQGVKGTGELFF. The CDR3 bases are TGTGCCAGCAGCCAACTCCAGGGGGTAAAGGGCACCGGGGAGCTGTTTTTT.

A few counts support this clonotype. The V and J genes are TRBV5-1 and TRBJ2-5, with TRBD2 identical over 13 bases. The CDR3 runs 17 residues. After removal of 4 bases from V and 3 bases from J, the junction contained 9 bases not matched to a gene. The germline V gene has CDR1 SGHRS and CDR2 YFSETQ. CDR3 protein: CASSPGLAGNIKETQYF. CDR3 DNA sequence: TGCGCCAGCAGCCCGGGACTAGCGGGGAACATTAAAGAGACCCAGTACTTC. Based on the CDR3 plus reference TRBV5-1 and TRBJ2-5, the full variable domain is KAGVTQTPRYLIKTRGQQVTLSCSPISGHRSVSWYQQTPGQGLQFLFEYFSETQRNKGNFPGRFSGRQFSNSRSEMNVSTLELGDSALYLCASSPGLAGNIKETQYFGPGTRLLVL.

This chain links TRBV2 with TRBJ2-1; 7 nucleotides align to TRBD1. The CDR3 loop spans 14 amino acids. J was trimmed by 7 bases and V by 6 bases; bases with no gene match: 9. Germline V gene data show CDR1 as SNHLY and CDR2 as FYNNEI. DNA for the CDR3: TGTGCCAGCAGCCCGACAGGGCCCCAGAATGAGCAGTTCTTC. Its translation is CASSPTGPQNEQFF. The variable domain in full, completed from reference TRBV2 and TRBJ2-1, reads EPEVTQTPSHQVTQMGQEVILRCVPISNHLYFYWYRQILGQKVEFLVSFYNNEISEKSEIFDDQFSVERPDGSNFTLKIRSTKLEDSAMYFCASSPTGPQNEQFFGPGTRLTVL.

The chain couples TRBV29-1 to TRBJ1-2, with 7 positions matching TRBD1. The CDR3 covers 11 residues. Germline V CDR1 and CDR2: SQVTM, ANQGSEA. The V and J ends lost 8 bases and 3 bases, in that order; junction bases with no gene match: 3. The CDR3 loop is CSLGQDYGYTF. The CDR3, as DNA: TGCAGCCTAGGACAGGACTATGGCTACACCTTC.

This clonotype was recorded a few times. The rearrangement uses TRBV12-3 or TRBV12-4 and TRBJ1-5; 8 bases are a match to TRBD1. The trim removed 8 bases at V and 4 bases at J, leaving 10 bases unmatched. This CDR3 spans 15 amino acids. For the CDR3, the DNA is TGTGCCAGCGGAAGTGGAGGACAGGGTAATCAGCCCCAGCATTTT. This sequence encodes CASGSGGQGNQPQHF.